This T cell receptor (beta chain) was recorded in a study of cytomegalovirus exposure and HLA in healthy donors. Across the whole study: A prior analysis found fewer than 120 million unique TCR beta sequences from roughly 180 million T cells. Study-wide results and limits: CMV antigen specificity was confirmed in vitro for three CMV-associated chains. Most sequenced TCRs were rare (though some public TCRs occurred in many donors).

Use of 60 Vbeta and 13 Jbeta primers characterized the PCR. Profiling relied on immunoSEQ multiplex PCR, and the TCRdb table lists in-frame clones only, not all of them. The sample has roughly 50,000 clones, about 69% seen once. This CDR3 is built from 16 residues. Germline V gene data show CDR1 as SGHRS and CDR2 as YFSETQ. V was pared by 4 bases and J by 7 bases, with 14 bases of the junction left unmatched. About this clone itself: Its target is unknown.

The receptor's source is a man younger than 45 in good health and CMV-seropositive. The sequencing input was PBMCs. The rearrangement links TRBV5-1 to TRBJ2-1; 7 positions agree with TRBD1. The DNA of the CDR3 is TGCGCCAGCAGCGCCGGGACAGTGAACCTTGGAAATGAGCAGTTCTTC. The encoded protein is CASSAGTVNLGNEQFF.